This T cell receptor beta chain was documented in a study of cytomegalovirus exposure and HLA in healthy donors. On the study more broadly: The 666 first-cohort repertoires shared a platform with the approximately 110 validation repertoires, as reported in a later analysis. Study observations and caveats: A list of around 160 TCR beta chains associated with cytomegalovirus was given.

From germline, CDR1 is MDHEN and CDR2 SYDVKM. Trimming pared 5 bases from V and 6 bases from J, leaving 9 bases between. This CDR3 has 12 amino acids. This clone has only one observation. What it binds is not known. Using immunoSEQ multiplex PCR, the repertoire was profiled, and TCRdb retains in-frame clones only, with some absent. The table records approximately 110,000 clones, roughly 93% of them present only once. The specimen sequenced was PBMCs. This chain links TRBV28 with TRBJ2-3; D is uncertain. The sequence was obtained from a woman between 18 and 29 years old in good health and CMV-seronegative. The CDR3 region has the DNA TGTGCCAGCAGTCCCACTTGGGATACGCAGTATTTT. Translated: CASSPTWDTQYF.